These 22 T cell receptor beta chains were all obtained from the same sample, sequenced in a study of blood T cell repertoires in COVID-19. The table came from immunoSEQ multiplex PCR; TCRdb's copy has only in-frame clones and leaves some out. The sample shows some 250,000 clones, about 84% of them seen only once. The specimen was peripheral blood. These receptors came from an elderly man with acute or convalescent COVID-19.

The chain links TRBV28 to TRBJ1-1; no clear D. CDR1 MDHEN and CDR2 SYDVKM come from the germline V gene. Deletions cut 2 bases from V and 8 bases from J, with 6 bases between. This CDR3 spans 11 amino acids. The CDR3 DNA follows: TGTGCCAGCAGTTTAGGCCAAGAAGCTTTCTTT. Translating gives CASSLGQEAFF.

The chain carries TRBV12-3 or TRBV12-4 and TRBJ2-5, with D hard to call. V lost 2 bases, J lost 7 bases, and 5 bases lay in between. The CDR3 runs 11 residues. The CDR3 is CASSLTVTQYF. The CDR3 DNA sequence: TGTGCCAGCAGTTTAACGGTGACCCAGTACTTC.

The chain recombines TRBV11-2 with TRBJ2-7, with D possibly TRBD1 on 6 matching bases. Between the trimmed V and J ends, which lost 5 bases and 0 bases, there was a span of 23 bases. This CDR3 is built from 18 residues. Germline CDR1 reads SGHAT; CDR2 reads FQNNGV. CDR3 region: CASSPRQVPTPSSYEQYF. Here the CDR3 DNA reads TGTGCCAGCAGCCCCCGACAGGTGCCAACACCTTCCTCCTACGAGCAGTACTTC.

The rearrangement uses TRBV7-2 and TRBJ2-7; 7 bases align to TRBD1. Per germline, CDR1 SGHTA and CDR2 FQGNSA. The ends lost 1 base at V and 2 bases at J; junction bases unmatched: 5. The CDR3 length is 15 residues. CDR3: CASSLGLGGPYEQYF. The CDR3 DNA reads as TGTGCCAGCAGCTTAGGGCTAGGGGGCCCCTACGAGCAGTACTTC. Combining the CDR3 with reference TRBV7-2 and TRBJ2-7 gives the whole variable domain GAGVSQSPSNKVTEKGKDVELRCDPISGHTALYWYRQSLGQGLEFLIYFQGNSAPDKSGLPSDRFSAERTGGSVSTLTIQRTQQEDSAVYLCASSLGLGGPYEQYFGPGTRLTVT.

This chain joins TRBV12-5 and TRBJ2-2; TRBD1 matches at 8 bases. CDR1 LGHNT and CDR2 FRNRAP come from the germline V gene. Trimming cost V 6 bases and J 8 bases; bases outside gene matches: 8. The CDR3 totals 14 residues. In DNA form, the CDR3 reads TGTGCTAGTGGCCTGGACAGGGAGGCGGGGGAGCTGTTTTTT. Protein product: CASGLDREAGELFF.

This chain links TRBV21-1 with TRBJ2-7; TRBD1 is taken as the D call from the table, unchecked against the DNA. TRBV21-1 is a recognized pseudogene. The CDR3 contains 13 residues. As DNA, the CDR3 is TGTGCCAGCAGCAAGACAGGGTACTACGAGCAGTACTTC. Amino acids: CASSKTGYYEQYF.

The sample holds a few counts of this clone. This chain connects TRBV19 to TRBJ1-5; the D is unclear. Trimming removed 7 bases at V and 1 base at J, with 8 bases between. Germline CDR1 and CDR2: LNHDA and SQIVND (reference sequence). The CDR3 runs to 13 residues. The CDR3 bases are TGTGCCAGTACGGGTCGGAGCAATCAGCCCCAGCATTTT. Its protein is CASTGRSNQPQHF.

Worth noting for this clone: This same CDR3 is encoded by further DNA sequences in the sample. V is TRBV12-3 or TRBV12-4 and J is TRBJ1-5; a possible D gene is TRBD1 (5 bases). The V gene lost 6 bases and the J gene lost 5 bases, with 11 bases spanning the gap. The CDR3 is 13 residues long. The CDR3 DNA reads TGTGCCAGCAGCCTAGACAGAGATCAGCCCCAGCATTTT. Amino acid sequence: CASSLDRDQPQHF.

The V call is TRBV5-4, the J call TRBJ1-2; TRBD1 aligns across 9 bases. This CDR3 has 17 residues. V shed 3 bases and J 4 bases; nucleotides not matched to a gene: 13. Per germline, CDR1 SGHNT and CDR2 YYREEE (reference sequence). CDR3 sequence reads: CASSSRAGTGTPYGYTF. Here the CDR3 DNA reads TGTGCCAGCAGCTCAAGGGCCGGGACAGGGACCCCCTATGGCTACACCTTC.

The CDR3 nucleotides read TGTGCTATTAAGGCAGGGGGCGTATACGAAAAACTGTTTTTT. Translated, it gives CAIKAGGVYEKLFF. This sequence joins TRBV6-5 and TRBJ1-4; 8 bases fit TRBD1. Germline CDR1 and CDR2: MNHEY and SVGAGI. The CDR3 is 14 amino acids.

The genes are TRBV5-6 and TRBJ1-3; D remains unclear. Trimming took off 2 bases at V and 1 base at J, with 13 bases between the two ends. This CDR3 comprises 16 residues. The germline V gene encodes CDR1 SGHDT and CDR2 YYEEEE. Here the CDR3 reads CASSFNPGRSGNTIYF. The CDR3 DNA follows: TGTGCCAGCAGCTTCAACCCGGGGAGGTCTGGAAACACCATATATTTT.

In the case of this clone: The identical CDR3 is also encoded by other nucleotide sequences in the sample. The chain uses TRBV11-2 and TRBJ2-7, with D possibly being TRBD1 (5 bases). The length of the CDR3 is 14 residues. Trimming stripped 1 base from V and 3 bases from J, with 10 bases between. Germline V gives CDR1 SGHAT, CDR2 FQNNGV. For the CDR3, the DNA is TGTGCCAGCAGCTTAGGTCAGGGTGTCTACGAGCAGTACTTC. This codes for CASSLGQGVYEQYF. Full variable domain (remainder filled in from reference TRBV11-2 and TRBJ2-7): EAGVAQSPRYKIIEKRQSVAFWCNPISGHATLYWYQQILGQGPKLLIQFQNNGVVDDSQLPKDRFSAERLKGVDSTLKIQPAKLEDSAVYLCASSLGQGVYEQYFGPGTRLTVT.

J is TRBJ2-5 and V is TRBV5-1; maybe TRBD1 (6 bases). The V gene's germline CDR1 is SGHRS and CDR2 YFSETQ. V shed 1 base and J shed 1 base, with 14 bases lying between them. CDR3 length: 16 amino acids. The CDR3 reads CASSLKRDILQETQYF. The CDR3 DNA follows: TGCGCCAGCAGCTTGAAACGGGACATACTCCAAGAGACCCAGTACTTC. Combining the CDR3 with reference TRBV5-1 and TRBJ2-5 gives the whole variable domain KAGVTQTPRYLIKTRGQQVTLSCSPISGHRSVSWYQQTPGQGLQFLFEYFSETQRNKGNFPGRFSGRQFSNSRSEMNVSTLELGDSALYLCASSLKRDILQETQYFGPGTRLLVL.

The gene calls are TRBV19 and TRBJ1-5; 7 nucleotides match TRBD1. Trimming removed 6 bases from V and 6 bases from J; junction bases left unmatched: 17. Looked up from germline, CDR1 is LNHDA and CDR2 is SQIVND (reference sequence). This CDR3 has 17 amino acids. CDR3: CASSDRVGRRMGQPQHF. In DNA, the CDR3 is TGTGCCAGTAGCGACAGGGTGGGTCGACGGATGGGTCAGCCCCAGCATTTT.

The rearrangement joins TRBV7-9 to TRBJ2-7, with TRBD1 matching 9 bases. The CDR3 is 14 residues long. J was trimmed by 5 bases and V by 1 base; bases with no gene match: 3. CDR1 and CDR2 (germline): SEHNR, FQNEAQ (reference sequence). CDR3 loop: CASSLDRTGDEQYF. The CDR3, as DNA: TGTGCCAGCAGCTTAGACCGGACAGGGGACGAGCAGTACTTC.

The chain combines TRBV6-5 with TRBJ2-2; TRBD2 is a possible D gene (6 bases). There are 12 residues in the CDR3. Looked up from germline, CDR1 is MNHEY and CDR2 is SVGAGI. V was pared by 10 bases and J by 3 bases, with 9 bases between. The CDR3 loop is CATRRDTGELFF. Written as DNA, the CDR3 is TGTGCCACCAGGAGGGACACCGGGGAGCTGTTTTTT.

This chain connects TRBV28 to TRBJ2-4; perhaps TRBD1 as D (5 bases). The germline V gene encodes CDR1 MDHEN and CDR2 SYDVKM. This CDR3 is built from 15 residues. Trimming removed 5 bases from V and 0 bases from J, with 11 bases in between. CDR3 bases: TGTGCCAGCAGTGGGCAGGGTCAAGCCAAAAACATTCAGTACTTC. Protein product: CASSGQGQAKNIQYF. The variable domain in full, with the rest retrieved from reference TRBV28 and TRBJ2-4, is DVKVTQSSRYLVKRTGEKVFLECVQDMDHENMFWYRQDPGLGLRLIYFSYDVKMKEKGDIPEGYSVSREKKERFSLILESASTNQTSMYLCASSGQGQAKNIQYFGAGTRLSVL.

The gene calls are TRBV28 and TRBJ1-1, with 7 bases fitting TRBD1. Trimming cost V 6 bases and J 11 bases; bases outside gene matches: 9. The CDR3 sequence is 12 residues long. CDR1 MDHEN and CDR2 SYDVKM come from the germline V gene. Here the CDR3 DNA reads TGTGCCAGCAGCCCCGGACAGGAGGACGCTTTCTTT. This gives the protein CASSPGQEDAFF.

The chain joins TRBV28 to TRBJ1-4, with D perhaps TRBD1 (5 bases). The CDR3 sequence is 14 residues long. In germline, CDR1 is MDHEN, CDR2 SYDVKM. V was shortened by 7 bases and J by 7 bases, with 16 bases between the two germline ends. CDR3 residues: CASTEPGGREKLFF. CDR3 nucleotide sequence: TGTGCCAGCACTGAACCGGGGGGTCGTGAAAAACTGTTTTTT.

This sequence joins TRBV5-6 and TRBJ1-1; possibly TRBD1 for D (6 bases). Looked up from germline, CDR1 is SGHDT and CDR2 is YYEEEE. The V and J ends lost 2 bases and 3 bases respectively, with 11 bases between them. This CDR3 has 14 residues. The chain's CDR3 is CASSFGQTYTEAFF. For the CDR3, the DNA is TGTGCCAGCAGCTTCGGACAGACGTACACTGAAGCTTTCTTT.

This sequence joins TRBV14 and TRBJ1-2; D is uncertain. This CDR3 is 12 amino acids long. CDR1 SGHDN and CDR2 FVKESK come from the germline V gene. With 2 bases removed from V and 8 bases from J, the gap between germline ends came to 9 bases. The CDR3 coding sequence is TGTGCCAGCAGCCAATCCAGCGCGGGCTACACCTTC. This codes for CASSQSSAGYTF.

This chain joins TRBV19 and TRBJ1-4, with a possible D match to TRBD1 (5 bases). V gave up 5 bases and J gave up 0 bases, with 10 bases separating them. The V gene's germline CDR1 is LNHDA and CDR2 SQIVND (reference sequence). The CDR3 has 15 amino acids. The CDR3 region has the DNA TGTGCCAGTAGTCTTACAGGCGCAACTAATGAAAAACTGTTTTTT. Its translation: CASSLTGATNEKLFF.